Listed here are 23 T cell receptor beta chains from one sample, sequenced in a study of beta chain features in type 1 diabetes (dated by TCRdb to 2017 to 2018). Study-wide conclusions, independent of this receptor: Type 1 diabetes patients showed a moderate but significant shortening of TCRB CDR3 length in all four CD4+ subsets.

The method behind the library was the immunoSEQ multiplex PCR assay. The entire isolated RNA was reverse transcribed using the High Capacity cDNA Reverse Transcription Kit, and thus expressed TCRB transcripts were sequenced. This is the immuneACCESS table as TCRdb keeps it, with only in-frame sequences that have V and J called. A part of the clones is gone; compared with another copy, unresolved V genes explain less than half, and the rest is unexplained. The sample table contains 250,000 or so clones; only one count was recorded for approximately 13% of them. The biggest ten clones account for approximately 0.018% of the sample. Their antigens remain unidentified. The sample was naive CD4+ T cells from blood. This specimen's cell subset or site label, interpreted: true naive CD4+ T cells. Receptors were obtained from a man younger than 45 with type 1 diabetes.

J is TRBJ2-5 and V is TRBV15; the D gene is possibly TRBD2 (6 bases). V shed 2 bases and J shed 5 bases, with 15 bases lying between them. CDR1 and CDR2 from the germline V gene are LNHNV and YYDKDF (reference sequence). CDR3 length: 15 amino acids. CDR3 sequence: CATSRTGLPQETQYF. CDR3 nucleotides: TGTGCCACCAGCAGAACGGGACTCCCCCAGGAGACCCAGTACTTC.

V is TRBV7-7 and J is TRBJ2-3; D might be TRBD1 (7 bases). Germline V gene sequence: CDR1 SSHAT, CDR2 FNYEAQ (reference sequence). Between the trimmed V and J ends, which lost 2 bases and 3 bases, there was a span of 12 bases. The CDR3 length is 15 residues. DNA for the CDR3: TGTGCCAGCAGCTTATTACCAGGGGGGACAGATACGCAGTATTTT. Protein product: CASSLLPGGTDTQYF.

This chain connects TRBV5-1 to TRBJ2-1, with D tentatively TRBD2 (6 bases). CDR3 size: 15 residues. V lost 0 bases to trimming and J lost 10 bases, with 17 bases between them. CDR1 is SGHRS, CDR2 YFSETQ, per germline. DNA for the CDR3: TGCGCCAGCAGCTTGGGATTAGCGGCCGCCAGGGAGCAGTTCTTC. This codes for CASSLGLAAAREQFF. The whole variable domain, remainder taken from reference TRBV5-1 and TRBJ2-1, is KAGVTQTPRYLIKTRGQQVTLSCSPISGHRSVSWYQQTPGQGLQFLFEYFSETQRNKGNFPGRFSGRQFSNSRSEMNVSTLELGDSALYLCASSLGLAAAREQFFGPGTRLTVL.

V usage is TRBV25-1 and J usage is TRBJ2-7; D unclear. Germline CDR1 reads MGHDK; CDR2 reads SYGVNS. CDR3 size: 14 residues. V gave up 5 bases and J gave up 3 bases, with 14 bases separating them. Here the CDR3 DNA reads TGTGCCAGCAGTCATGCCGGGTCCAACTACGAGCAGTACTTC. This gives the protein CASSHAGSNYEQYF.

The CDR3 DNA is TGTGCCTGGAGTAGGGGGACAACCCAGTACTTC. Its translation: CAWSRGTTQYF. The V call is TRBV30, the J call TRBJ2-5, with a possible D match to TRBD1 (6 bases). From germline, CDR1 is GTSNPN and CDR2 SVGIG (reference sequence). The CDR3 is 11 residues long. V was shortened by 2 bases and J by 8 bases, with 9 bases between the two germline ends.

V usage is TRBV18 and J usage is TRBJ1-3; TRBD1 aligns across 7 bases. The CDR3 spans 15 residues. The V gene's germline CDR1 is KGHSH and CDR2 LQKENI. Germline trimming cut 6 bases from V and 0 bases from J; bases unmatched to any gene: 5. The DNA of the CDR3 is TGTGCCAGCTCCGGACAGGCTAGCTCTGGAAACACCATATATTTT. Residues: CASSGQASSGNTIYF.

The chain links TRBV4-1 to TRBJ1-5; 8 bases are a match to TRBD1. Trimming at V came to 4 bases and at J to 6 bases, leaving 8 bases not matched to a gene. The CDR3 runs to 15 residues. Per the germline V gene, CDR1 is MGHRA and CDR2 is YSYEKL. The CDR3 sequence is CASSPPDREGQPQHF. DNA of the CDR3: TGCGCCAGCAGCCCCCCGGACAGGGAGGGTCAGCCCCAGCATTTT.

DNA for the CDR3: TGTGCCAGCAGCACCTCTGACAGGGGATGGAGTTATGAGCAGTTCTTC. This gives the protein CASSTSDRGWSYEQFF. The rearrangement links TRBV7-9 to TRBJ2-1; 8 positions agree with TRBD1. The CDR3 length is 16 residues. Germline V CDR1 and CDR2: SEHNR, FQNEAQ (reference sequence). J was trimmed by 8 bases and V by 5 bases; bases with no gene match: 14.

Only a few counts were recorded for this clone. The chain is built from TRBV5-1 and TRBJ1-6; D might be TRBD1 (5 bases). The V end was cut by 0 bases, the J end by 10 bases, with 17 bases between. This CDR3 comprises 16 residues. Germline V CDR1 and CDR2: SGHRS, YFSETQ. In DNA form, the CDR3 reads TGCGCCAGCAGCTTGGTGGGGCAGGCGATGGAGTCACCCCTCCACTTT. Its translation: CASSLVGQAMESPLHF.

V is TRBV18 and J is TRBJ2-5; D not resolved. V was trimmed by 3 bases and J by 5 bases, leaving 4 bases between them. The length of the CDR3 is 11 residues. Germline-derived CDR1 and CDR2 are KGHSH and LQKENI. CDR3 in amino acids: CASSPHETQYF. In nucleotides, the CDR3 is TGTGCCAGCTCACCCCATGAGACCCAGTACTTC.

CDR3 residues: CASSARGGLADPLRNNEQFF. CDR3 coding DNA: TGTGCCAGCAGCGCCCGTGGAGGGCTAGCGGACCCTCTCCGTAACAATGAGCAGTTCTTC. The chain has TRBV9 and TRBJ2-1; 7 bases are shared with TRBD2. Germline assignment: CDR1 SGDLS and CDR2 YYNGEE. With V trimmed by 3 bases and J by 5 bases, 23 bases remained unmatched. The CDR3 runs to 20 residues.

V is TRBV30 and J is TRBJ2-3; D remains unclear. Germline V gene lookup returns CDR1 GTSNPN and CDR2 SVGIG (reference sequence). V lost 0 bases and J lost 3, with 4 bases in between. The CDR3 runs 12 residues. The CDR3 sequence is CAWSVRTDTQYF. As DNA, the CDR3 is TGTGCCTGGAGTGTACGGACAGATACGCAGTATTTT.

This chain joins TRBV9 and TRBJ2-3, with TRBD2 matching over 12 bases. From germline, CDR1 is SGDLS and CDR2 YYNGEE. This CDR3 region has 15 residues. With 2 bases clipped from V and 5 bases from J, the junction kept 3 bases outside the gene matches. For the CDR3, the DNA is TGTGCCAGCAGCGTGACTAGCGGGGGTGTAGATACGCAGTATTTT. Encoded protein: CASSVTSGGVDTQYF.

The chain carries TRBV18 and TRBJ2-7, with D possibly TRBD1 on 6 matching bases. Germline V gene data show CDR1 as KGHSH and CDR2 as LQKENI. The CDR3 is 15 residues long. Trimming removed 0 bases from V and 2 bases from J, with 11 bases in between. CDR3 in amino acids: CASSPPAGATYEQYF. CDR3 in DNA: TGTGCCAGCTCACCACCGGCAGGGGCGACCTACGAGCAGTACTTC.

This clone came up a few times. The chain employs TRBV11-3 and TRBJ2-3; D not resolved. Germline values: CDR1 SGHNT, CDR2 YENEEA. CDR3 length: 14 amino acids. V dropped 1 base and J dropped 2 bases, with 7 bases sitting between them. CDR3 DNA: TGTGCCAGCAGCTTAGGGGCTACCACAGATACGCAGTATTTT. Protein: CASSLGATTDTQYF. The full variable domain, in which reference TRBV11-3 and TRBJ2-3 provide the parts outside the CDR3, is EAGVVQSPRYKIIEKKQPVAFWCNPISGHNTLYWYLQNLGQGPELLIRYENEEAVDDSQLPKDRFSAERLKGVDSTLKIQPAELGDSAVYLCASSLGATTDTQYFGPGTRLTVL.

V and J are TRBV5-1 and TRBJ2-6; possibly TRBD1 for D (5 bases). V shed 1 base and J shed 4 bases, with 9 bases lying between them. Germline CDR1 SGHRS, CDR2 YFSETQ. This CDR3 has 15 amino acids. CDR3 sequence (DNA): TGCGCCAGCAGCTTGCAGGGAATGGGGGCCAACGTCCTGACTTTC. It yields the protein CASSLQGMGANVLTF. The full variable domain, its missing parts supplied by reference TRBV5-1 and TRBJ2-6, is KAGVTQTPRYLIKTRGQQVTLSCSPISGHRSVSWYQQTPGQGLQFLFEYFSETQRNKGNFPGRFSGRQFSNSRSEMNVSTLELGDSALYLCASSLQGMGANVLTFGAGSRLTVL.

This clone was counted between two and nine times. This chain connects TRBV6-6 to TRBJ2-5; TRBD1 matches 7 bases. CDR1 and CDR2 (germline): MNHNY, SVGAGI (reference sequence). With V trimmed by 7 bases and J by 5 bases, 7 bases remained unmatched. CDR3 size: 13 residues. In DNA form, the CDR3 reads TGTGCCAGCATCCTCAGGGGGTCCGAGACCCAGTACTTC. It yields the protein CASILRGSETQYF.

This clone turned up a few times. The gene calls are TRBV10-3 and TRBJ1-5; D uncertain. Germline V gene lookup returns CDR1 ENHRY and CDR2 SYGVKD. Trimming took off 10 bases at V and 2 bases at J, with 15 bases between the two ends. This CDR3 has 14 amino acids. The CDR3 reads CATETPGGNQPQHF. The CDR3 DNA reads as TGTGCCACAGAGACCCCGGGAGGCAATCAGCCCCAGCATTTT.

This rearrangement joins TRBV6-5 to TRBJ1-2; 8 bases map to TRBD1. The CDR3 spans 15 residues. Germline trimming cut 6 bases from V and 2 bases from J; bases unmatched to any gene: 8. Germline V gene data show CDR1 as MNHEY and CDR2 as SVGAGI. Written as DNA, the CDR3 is TGTGCCAGCAGCAGGGACAGGTCCGCCAACTATGGCTACACCTTC. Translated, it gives CASSRDRSANYGYTF.

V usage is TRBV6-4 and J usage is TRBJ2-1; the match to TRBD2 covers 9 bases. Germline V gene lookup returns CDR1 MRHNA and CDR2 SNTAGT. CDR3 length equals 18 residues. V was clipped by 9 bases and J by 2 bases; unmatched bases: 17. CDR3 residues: CARPSGRPLFAPYNEQFF. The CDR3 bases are TGTGCCAGGCCCAGCGGGAGGCCTCTCTTCGCCCCCTACAATGAGCAGTTCTTC.

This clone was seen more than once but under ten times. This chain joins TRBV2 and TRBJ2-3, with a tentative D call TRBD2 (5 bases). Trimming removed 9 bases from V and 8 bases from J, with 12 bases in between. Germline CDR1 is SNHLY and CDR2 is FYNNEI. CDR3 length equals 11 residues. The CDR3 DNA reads TGTGCCAGTTTGATTGAGGGTACGCAGTATTTT. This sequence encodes CASLIEGTQYF.

CDR3 DNA sequence: TGTGCCAGCAGCGTAGGCGGGGGACAGGTGGACTATGGCTACACCTTC. Translation gives CASSVGGGQVDYGYTF. The rearrangement joins TRBV9 to TRBJ1-2; the match to TRBD1 covers 8 bases. Germline assignment: CDR1 SGDLS and CDR2 YYNGEE. V gave up 0 bases and J gave up 3 bases; unmatched junction bases: 7. The CDR3 is 16 amino acids.

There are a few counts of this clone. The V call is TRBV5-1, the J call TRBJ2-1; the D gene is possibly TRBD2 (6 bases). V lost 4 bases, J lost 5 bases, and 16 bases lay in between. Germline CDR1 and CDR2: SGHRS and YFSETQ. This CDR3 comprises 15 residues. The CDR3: CASSRAGPENNEQFF. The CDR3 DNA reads TGCGCCAGCAGCAGGGCGGGACCAGAGAACAATGAGCAGTTCTTC.